These 25 T cell receptor beta chains came from one sample sequenced in a study of radiotherapy plus CTLA-4 blockade in lung cancer. Clones were sequenced by immunoSEQ multiplex PCR, and TCRdb holds only the in-frame ones, with some missing. The sample lists tens of thousands of clones; 79% were seen once. Sequencing was performed on peripheral blood, taken from a patient treated with radiotherapy plus ipilimumab. These receptor sequences come from a human donor with non-small cell lung cancer who had a complete response to radiotherapy plus ipilimumab.

The chain has TRBV5-6 and TRBJ1-2, with TRBD1 matching over 7 bases. V dropped 4 bases and J dropped 2; count of bases not matched to a gene: 11. Germline CDR1 is SGHDT and CDR2 is YYEEEE. The CDR3 runs to 16 residues. The CDR3 DNA sequence: TGTGCCAGCAGCGTGGGCCTGGGACAGCTAAACTATGGCTACACCTTC. It yields the protein CASSVGLGQLNYGYTF.

The chain recombines TRBV4-3 with TRBJ1-4; tentatively, D is TRBD1 (6 bases). Per germline, CDR1 LGHNA and CDR2 YSLEER. V lost 5 bases, J lost 7 bases, and 14 bases lay in between. The CDR3 totals 14 residues. The CDR3 DNA reads TGCGCCAGCAGCGTCGCAGGGGTAGGTGAAAAACTGTTTTTT. Its translation: CASSVAGVGEKLFF.

This clone appeared once. The V and J genes are TRBV19 and TRBJ1-2, with D tentatively TRBD1 (5 bases). Trimming pared 0 bases from V and 4 bases from J, leaving 6 bases between. This CDR3 has 13 amino acids. Germline assignment: CDR1 LNHDA and CDR2 SQIVND (reference sequence). The CDR3 nucleotides read TGTGCCAGTAGTATAGACGGGGGCTATGGCTACACCTTC. This encodes CASSIDGGYGYTF.

In DNA, the CDR3 is TGTGCCAGCAGCTCTCTAGCGGGAGATTCGGATACGCAGTATTTT. Amino acids: CASSSLAGDSDTQYF. The chain recombines TRBV14 with TRBJ2-3; 10 nucleotides agree with TRBD2. The CDR3 contains 15 residues. Germline values: CDR1 SGHDN, CDR2 FVKESK. V shed 5 bases, J shed 6 bases, and the junction held 8 bases outside the gene matches.

Turning to this clone: The identical CDR3 is also encoded by other nucleotide sequences in the sample. This chain joins TRBV2 and TRBJ2-2; 9 nucleotides match TRBD1. Germline CDR1 SNHLY, CDR2 FYNNEI. The trim removed 6 bases at V and 6 bases at J, leaving 5 bases unmatched. This CDR3 comprises 14 residues. This CDR3 reads CASRRQGESGELFF. The CDR3 DNA is TGTGCCAGCAGAAGACAGGGGGAGTCCGGGGAGCTGTTTTTT.

The CDR3 bases are TGTGCCTGGTCTATAGTAGATGAAAAACTGTTTTTT. Translated: CAWSIVDEKLFF. The chain recombines TRBV30 with TRBJ1-4; no clear D gene. Germline values: CDR1 GTSNPN, CDR2 SVGIG (reference sequence). The length of the CDR3 is 12 residues. Trimming took off 5 bases at V and 6 bases at J, with 10 bases between the two ends.

The chain is built from TRBV18 and TRBJ1-2; no firm D call. The V and J ends lost 0 bases and 6 bases respectively, with 11 bases between them. The CDR3 runs 14 residues. Germline CDR1 reads KGHSH; CDR2 reads LQKENI. The CDR3 DNA reads as TGTGCCAGCTCACCACCGGGGAGAAAGGATGGCTACACCTTC. Amino acid sequence: CASSPPGRKDGYTF.

This chain joins TRBV5-4 and TRBJ1-6, with TRBD1 matching 7 bases. V trimming: 6 bases; J trimming: 0 bases; junction bases outside the gene matches: 3. Germline values: CDR1 SGHNT, CDR2 YYREEE (reference sequence). The CDR3 is 15 amino acids. The DNA of the CDR3 is TGTGCCAGCAAAAGACAGGGCTCCTATAATTCACCCCTCCACTTT. It codes for CASKRQGSYNSPLHF. Based on the CDR3 plus reference TRBV5-4 and TRBJ1-6, the full variable domain is ETGVTQSPTHLIKTRGQQVTLRCSSQSGHNTVSWYQQALGQGPQFIFQYYREEENGRGNFPPRFSGLQFPNYSSELNVNALELDDSALYLCASKRQGSYNSPLHFGNGTRLTVT.

The chain is built from TRBV10-2 and TRBJ2-1; D uncertain. The germline V gene has CDR1 WSHSY and CDR2 SAAADI. The V gene lost 2 bases and the J gene lost 7 bases, with 9 bases spanning the gap. CDR3 length equals 13 residues. CDR3 sequence (DNA): TGCGCCAGCAGTGAGAACGGCCGGAATGAGCAGTTCTTC. It codes for CASSENGRNEQFF.

V usage is TRBV6-5 and J usage is TRBJ1-5, with 7 bases lining up with TRBD1. Per the germline V gene, CDR1 is MNHEY and CDR2 is SVGAGI. V was pared by 7 bases and J by 4 bases, with 7 bases of the junction left unmatched. This CDR3 contains 14 residues. In DNA, the CDR3 is TGTGCCAGCACGGAGGGGGCACTAAATCAGCCCCAGCATTTT. Translating gives CASTEGALNQPQHF.

The chain has TRBV6-1 and TRBJ1-2, with D tentatively TRBD1 (6 bases). The CDR3 totals 15 residues. Germline values: CDR1 MNHNS, CDR2 SASEGT. Deletions cut 6 bases from V and 2 bases from J, with 16 bases between. This chain's CDR3 is CASRHHGQLNYGYTF. CDR3 DNA: TGTGCCAGCAGACACCACGGACAGTTGAACTATGGCTACACCTTC.

This clone came up a few times. CDR3 DNA: TGTGCCAGTAGGGGCCAACAGGGGGCAATCGTTGGCTACACCTTC. It yields the protein CASRGQQGAIVGYTF. V gene TRBV19 combines with J gene TRBJ1-2; 9 nucleotides line up with TRBD1. Germline V gene lookup returns CDR1 LNHDA and CDR2 SQIVND (reference sequence). J was trimmed by 7 bases and V by 6 bases; bases with no gene match: 12. This CDR3 is 15 amino acids long.

The CDR3 loop is CASGKGSGTGGTDTQYF. CDR3 DNA sequence: TGTGCTAGTGGTAAAGGTTCCGGGACAGGGGGAACAGATACGCAGTATTTT. The V call is TRBV12-5, the J call TRBJ2-3; TRBD1 aligns across 11 bases. Germline V gene data show CDR1 as LGHNT and CDR2 as FRNRAP. The CDR3 spans 17 residues. V gave up 5 bases and J gave up 3 bases; unmatched junction bases: 10.

J is TRBJ2-2 and V is TRBV6-5; D is uncertain. With 8 bases removed from V and 4 bases from J, the gap between germline ends came to 11 bases. CDR1 MNHEY and CDR2 SVGAGI come from the germline V gene. CDR3 length: 13 amino acids. This CDR3 reads CASGRELTGELFF. The CDR3 DNA reads TGTGCCAGCGGTAGGGAACTCACCGGGGAGCTGTTTTTT.

Here the CDR3 DNA reads TGTGCCAGCAGCTTAGGGCGGCGTAGCACAGATACGCAGTATTTT. Translated, it gives CASSLGRRSTDTQYF. The chain employs TRBV7-9 and TRBJ2-3; D remains unclear. The V end lost 1 base, the J end lost 0 bases, and 8 bases lay between the germline ends. The CDR3 is made up of 15 amino acids. The germline CDR1 and CDR2 sequences are SEHNR and FQNEAQ (reference sequence).

The chain has TRBV11-2 and TRBJ2-1; D remains ambiguous. V lost 5 bases and J lost 1, with 15 bases in between. This CDR3 has 16 amino acids. Germline loops: CDR1 SGHAT, CDR2 FQNNGV. The CDR3 loop reads CASSQRGYRSYNEQFF. As DNA, the CDR3 is TGTGCCAGCAGCCAGAGAGGATACCGTTCCTACAATGAGCAGTTCTTC.

This clone turned up a few times. This rearrangement joins TRBV4-3 to TRBJ2-6, with 9 nucleotides matching TRBD1. CDR1 is LGHNA and CDR2 is YSLEER in the germline V gene. Losses at the gene ends were 3 bases for V and 0 bases for J; bases not matched to a gene: 0. CDR3 size: 16 residues. CDR3 nucleotides: TGCGCCAGCAGCCAGGGACAGGGCTCTGGGGCCAACGTCCTGACTTTC. Protein: CASSQGQGSGANVLTF.

The V call is TRBV23-1, the J call TRBJ1-2; unclear D gene. TRBV23-1 is identified as an open reading frame with a role that is uncertain. The CDR3 has 11 amino acids. Trimming cost V 2 bases and J 6 bases, with 4 bases left between them. The CDR3: CASSQGDGYTF. The CDR3 DNA reads as TGCGCCAGCAGTCAAGGAGATGGCTACACCTTC.

The rearrangement joins TRBV29-1 to TRBJ2-1; D not resolved. CDR3 length equals 11 residues. Germline V lookup: CDR1 SQVTM, CDR2 ANQGSEA. V was pared by 4 bases and J by 7 bases, with 8 bases between. Written as DNA, the CDR3 is TGCAGCGTTGGGCGTGGGAATGAGCAGTTCTTC. It specifies CSVGRGNEQFF.

The chain couples TRBV13 to TRBJ2-2; D may be TRBD2 (6 bases). V gave up 5 bases and J gave up 1 base, with 14 bases separating them. The CDR3 is 16 amino acids. The V gene's germline CDR1 is PRHDT and CDR2 FYEKMQ (reference sequence). The DNA for the CDR3 is TGTGCCAGCAGCCTACCTATGGGGGGGAACACCGGGGAGCTGTTTTTT. It specifies CASSLPMGGNTGELFF.

This clone was found a few times. V and J are TRBV10-2 and TRBJ1-1; no reliable D call. Trimming pared 7 bases from V and 5 bases from J, leaving 11 bases between. The CDR3 loop spans 12 amino acids. Germline-derived CDR1 and CDR2 are WSHSY and SAAADI. The CDR3 DNA follows: TGCGCCAGCAAAATGCGAGAGACTGAAGCTTTCTTT. It specifies CASKMRETEAFF.

The chain has TRBV19 and TRBJ1-2, with 12 nucleotides matching TRBD1. The trim removed 2 bases at V and 8 bases at J, leaving 6 bases unmatched. This CDR3 is 15 amino acids long. Germline CDR1 is LNHDA and CDR2 is SQIVND (reference sequence). The CDR3 DNA sequence: TGTGCCAGTAGTATACGGGGACAGGGGGCGAGGGGCTACACCTTC. Its protein product is CASSIRGQGARGYTF.

This chain connects TRBV5-1 to TRBJ1-1; 10 bases agree with TRBD1. V shed 4 bases, J shed 6 bases, and the junction held 24 bases outside the gene matches. The CDR3 length is 20 residues. The germline CDR1 and CDR2 sequences are SGHRS and YFSETQ. CDR3 region: CASSRSSTLYSGTGASEAFF. Here the CDR3 DNA reads TGCGCCAGCAGCCGTTCTAGTACGCTCTATTCCGGGACAGGGGCTTCTGAAGCTTTCTTT.

The rearrangement joins TRBV4-3 to TRBJ1-2; D not resolved. The germline V gene has CDR1 LGHNA and CDR2 YSLEER. CDR3 length: 13 amino acids. Trimming removed 4 bases at V and 0 bases at J, with 6 bases between. Written as DNA, the CDR3 is TGCGCCAGCAGCCTATACACTAACTATGGCTACACCTTC. Its protein product is CASSLYTNYGYTF.

This sequence joins TRBV10-3 and TRBJ1-4; D is ambiguous. There are 14 residues in the CDR3. Between the trimmed V and J ends, which lost 6 bases and 2 bases, there was a span of 10 bases. The V gene's germline CDR1 is ENHRY and CDR2 SYGVKD. The chain's CDR3 is CAIRATGTNEKLFF. DNA of the CDR3: TGTGCCATCAGGGCGACGGGCACTAATGAAAAACTGTTTTTT.